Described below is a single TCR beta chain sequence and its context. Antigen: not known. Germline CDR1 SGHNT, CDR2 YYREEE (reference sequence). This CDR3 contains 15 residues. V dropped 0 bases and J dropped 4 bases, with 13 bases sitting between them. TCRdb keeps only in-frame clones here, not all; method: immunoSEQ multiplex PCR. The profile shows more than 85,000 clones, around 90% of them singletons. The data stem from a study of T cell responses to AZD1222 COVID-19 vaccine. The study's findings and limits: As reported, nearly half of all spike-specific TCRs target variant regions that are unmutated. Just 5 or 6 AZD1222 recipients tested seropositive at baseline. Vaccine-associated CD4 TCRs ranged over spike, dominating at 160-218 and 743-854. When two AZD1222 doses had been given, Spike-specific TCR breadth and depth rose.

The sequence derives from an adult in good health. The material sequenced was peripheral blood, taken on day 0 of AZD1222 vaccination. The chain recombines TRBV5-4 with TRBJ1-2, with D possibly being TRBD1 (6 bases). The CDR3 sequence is CASSLAGGPAYGYTF. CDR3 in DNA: TGTGCCAGCAGCTTGGCCGGGGGGCCCGCCTATGGCTACACCTTC.